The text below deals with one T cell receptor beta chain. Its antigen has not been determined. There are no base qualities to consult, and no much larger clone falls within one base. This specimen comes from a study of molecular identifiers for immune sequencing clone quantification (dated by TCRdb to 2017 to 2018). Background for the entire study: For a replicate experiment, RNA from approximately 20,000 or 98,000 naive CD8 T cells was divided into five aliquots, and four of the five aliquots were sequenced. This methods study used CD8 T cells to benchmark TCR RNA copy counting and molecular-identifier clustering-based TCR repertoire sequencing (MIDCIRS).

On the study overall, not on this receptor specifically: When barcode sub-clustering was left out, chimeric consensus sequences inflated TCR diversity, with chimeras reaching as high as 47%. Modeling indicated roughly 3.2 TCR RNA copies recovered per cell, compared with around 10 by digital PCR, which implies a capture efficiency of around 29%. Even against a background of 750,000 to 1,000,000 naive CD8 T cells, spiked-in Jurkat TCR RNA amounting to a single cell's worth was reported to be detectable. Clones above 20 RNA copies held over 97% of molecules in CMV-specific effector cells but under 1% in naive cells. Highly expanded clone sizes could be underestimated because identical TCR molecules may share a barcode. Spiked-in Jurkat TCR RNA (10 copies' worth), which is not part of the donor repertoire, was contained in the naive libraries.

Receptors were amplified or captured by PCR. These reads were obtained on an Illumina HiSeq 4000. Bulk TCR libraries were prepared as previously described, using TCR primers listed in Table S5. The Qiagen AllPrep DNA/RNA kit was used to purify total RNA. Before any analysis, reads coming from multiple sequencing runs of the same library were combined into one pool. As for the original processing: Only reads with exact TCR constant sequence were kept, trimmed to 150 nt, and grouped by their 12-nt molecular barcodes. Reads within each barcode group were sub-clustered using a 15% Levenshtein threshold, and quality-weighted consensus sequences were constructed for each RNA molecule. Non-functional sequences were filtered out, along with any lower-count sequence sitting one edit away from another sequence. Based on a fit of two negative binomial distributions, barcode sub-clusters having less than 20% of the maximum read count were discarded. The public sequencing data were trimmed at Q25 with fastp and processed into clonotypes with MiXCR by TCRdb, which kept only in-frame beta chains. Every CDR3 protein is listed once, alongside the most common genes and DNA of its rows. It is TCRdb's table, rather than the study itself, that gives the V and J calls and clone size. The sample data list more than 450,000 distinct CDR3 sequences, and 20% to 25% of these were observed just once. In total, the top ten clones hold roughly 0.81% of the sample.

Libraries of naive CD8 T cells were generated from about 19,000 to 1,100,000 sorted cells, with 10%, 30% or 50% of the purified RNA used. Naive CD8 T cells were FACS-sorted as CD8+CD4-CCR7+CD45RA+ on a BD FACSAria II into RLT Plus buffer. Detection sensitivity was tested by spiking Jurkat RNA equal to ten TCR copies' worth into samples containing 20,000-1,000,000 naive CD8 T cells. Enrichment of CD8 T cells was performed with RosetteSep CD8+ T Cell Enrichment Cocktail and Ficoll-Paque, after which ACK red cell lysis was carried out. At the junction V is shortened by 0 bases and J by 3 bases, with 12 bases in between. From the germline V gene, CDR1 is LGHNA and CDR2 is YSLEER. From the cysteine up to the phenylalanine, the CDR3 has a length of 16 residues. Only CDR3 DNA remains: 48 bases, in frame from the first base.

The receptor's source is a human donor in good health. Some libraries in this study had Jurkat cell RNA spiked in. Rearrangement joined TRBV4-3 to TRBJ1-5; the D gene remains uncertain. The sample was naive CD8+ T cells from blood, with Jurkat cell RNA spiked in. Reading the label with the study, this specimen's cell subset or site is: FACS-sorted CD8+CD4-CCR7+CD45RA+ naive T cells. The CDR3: CASSQEAGSFNQPQHF. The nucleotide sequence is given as TGCGCCAGCAGCCAAGAAGCGGGGTCCTTCAATCAGCCCCAGCATTTT.